Listed here are 7 T cell receptor beta chains from one sample, sequenced in a study of Graves' ophthalmopathy and Graves' hyperthyroidism. Using RNA transcripts, the TCR beta CDR3 regions were amplified. HTBI primers served in a first-round RT-PCR, which a second-round multiplex PCR followed. A single record per CDR3 protein comes from TCRdb applying MiXCR to the multiplex PCR reads. The repertoire holds about 740,000 distinct CDR3 sequences, with about 44% as singletons. The sample taken for sequencing was peripheral blood. Receptor source: an adult man with Graves' ophthalmopathy.

The rearrangement joins TRBV5-1 to TRBJ1-1, with D unresolved. CDR3 size: 13 residues. The germline V gene encodes CDR1 SGHRS and CDR2 YFSETQ. Trimming took 2 bases from V and 4 from J, leaving 9 bases between them. The CDR3 sequence is CASSFFDGTEAFF. The CDR3, as DNA: TGCGCCAGCAGCTTCTTCGATGGCACTGAAGCTTTCTTT.

In its sample, this clonotype was seen many times. The V gene is TRBV29-1, the J gene TRBJ2-7; 14 nucleotides line up with TRBD2. The CDR3 runs to 13 residues. J was trimmed by 2 bases and V by 7 bases; bases with no gene match: 1. CDR1 is SQVTM, CDR2 ANQGSEA, per germline. CDR3 coding DNA: TGCAGCGCGACTAGCGGGAGGGCCTACGAGCAGTACTTC. Translated: CSATSGRAYEQYF.

The rearrangement links TRBV7-2 to TRBJ2-7; D not certain. Germline V CDR1 and CDR2: SGHTA, FQGNSA. V was clipped by 5 bases and J by 1 base, with 12 bases between them. This CDR3 is 14 amino acids long. The CDR3 coding sequence is TGTGCCAGCAGCCAAGCCGCCGGATCCTACGAGCAGTACTTC. Protein product: CASSQAAGSYEQYF.

This clonotype was counted at least ten times. This chain links TRBV7-9 with TRBJ2-7, with TRBD1 matching over 7 bases. With V trimmed by 4 bases and J by 4 bases, 7 bases remained unmatched. The germline V gene has CDR1 SEHNR and CDR2 FQNEAQ (reference sequence). CDR3 length equals 14 residues. CDR3 in amino acids: CASSSRTGGYEQYF. The CDR3, as DNA: TGTGCCAGCAGCTCCCGGACAGGCGGGTACGAGCAGTACTTC.

This clonotype occurred once. The junction shows a germline mismatch at one end, possibly a read error. The J gene is TRBJ2-2, the V gene TRBV25-1; 14 bases are a match to TRBD2. The germline CDR1 and CDR2 sequences are MGHDK and SYGVNS. This CDR3 spans 17 amino acids. For the CDR3, the DNA is TGCGCCAGCAGCCACAGGACTAGCGGGAGGCCCACCGGGGAGCTGTTTTTT. Encoded protein: CASSHRTSGRPTGELFF.

To note about this clonotype: A much larger clone lies one base from this, so it may be a read error. The genes are TRBV20-1 and TRBJ2-5; 8 nucleotides align to TRBD1. The ends lost 4 bases at V and 4 bases at J; junction bases unmatched: 14. CDR1 and CDR2 from the germline V gene are DFQATT and SNEGSKA (reference sequence). The CDR3 is 16 residues long. This CDR3 is CSAKDPRQGQRETQYF. CDR3 nucleotides: TGCAGTGCTAAAGATCCGAGACAGGGGCAGAGAGAGACCCAGTACTTC.

The chain joins TRBV20-1 to TRBJ1-5; D is perhaps TRBD1 (6 bases). The germline V gene encodes CDR1 DFQATT and CDR2 SNEGSKA (reference sequence). The CDR3 is 14 residues long. V was clipped by 2 bases and J by 5 bases, with 13 bases between them. In DNA, the CDR3 is TGCAGTGCTAGATGGGCAGGGGAGTATCAGCCCCAGCATTTT. This translates into CSARWAGEYQPQHF.